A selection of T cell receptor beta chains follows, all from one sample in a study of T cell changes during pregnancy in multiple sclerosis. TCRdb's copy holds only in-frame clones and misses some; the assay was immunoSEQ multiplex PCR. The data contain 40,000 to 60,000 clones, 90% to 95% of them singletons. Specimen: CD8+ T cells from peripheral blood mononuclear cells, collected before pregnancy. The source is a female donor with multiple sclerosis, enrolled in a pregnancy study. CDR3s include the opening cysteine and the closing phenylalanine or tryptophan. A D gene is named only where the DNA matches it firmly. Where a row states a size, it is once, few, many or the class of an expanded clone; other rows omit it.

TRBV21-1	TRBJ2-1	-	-	TGTGCCAGCAGCAAAGAAACCGGGACTAGCGGACTAAAAGGGACCCGCTCCTACAATGAGCAGTTCTTC	CASSKETGTSGLKGTRSYNEQFF
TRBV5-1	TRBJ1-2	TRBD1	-	TGCGCCAGCAGGCAGCAGGGACAGGGATTTAGCTACACCTTC	CASRQQGQGFSYTF
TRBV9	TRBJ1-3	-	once	TGTGCCAGCAGCGAAATAGGAGGGATGGACACCATATATTTT	CASSEIGGMDTIYF
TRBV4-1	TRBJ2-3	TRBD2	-	TGCGCCAGCAGCCAAGGCTCCTTCGGGGCGGGAGAGGGAACAGATACGCAGTATTTT	CASSQGSFGAGEGTDTQYF
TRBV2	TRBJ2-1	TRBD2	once	TGTGCCAGCAGCCTGACTAGCGGGAGCTCCTACAATGAGCAGTTCTTC	CASSLTSGSSYNEQFF
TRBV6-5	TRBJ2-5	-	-	TGTGCCAGCACCCCCCCGGACCAAGAGACCCAGTACTTC	CASTPPDQETQYF
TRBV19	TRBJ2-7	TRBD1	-	TGTGCCAGTAGTCACGGGACAGGGTTACCCTACGAGCAGTACTTC	CASSHGTGLPYEQYF
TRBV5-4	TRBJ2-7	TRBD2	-	TGTGCCAGCAGCTTCGGGACTAGCGGCGCGCGGTACGAGCAGTACTTC	CASSFGTSGARYEQYF
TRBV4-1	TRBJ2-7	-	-	TGCGCCAGCAGCCACGACGGGGGAGGGGGCGAGCAGTACTTC	CASSHDGGGGEQYF
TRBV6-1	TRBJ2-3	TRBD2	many	TGTGCCAGCAGTGAAGCTAGCGGGAGCACAGATACGCAGTATTTT	CASSEASGSTDTQYF
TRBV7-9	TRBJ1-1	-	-	TGTGCCAGCAGCTTAATAGGACGGGAAAACACTGAAGCTTTCTTT	CASSLIGRENTEAFF
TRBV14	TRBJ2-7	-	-	TGTGCCAGCAGCCAAGTTAGCGGCGAGCAGTACTTC	CASSQVSGEQYF
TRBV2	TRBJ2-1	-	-	TGTGCCAGCAGTGGGGTGGGAGTGAGTGCGAATGAGCAGTTCTTC	CASSGVGVSANEQFF
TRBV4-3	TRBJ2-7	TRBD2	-	TGCGCCAGCAGCCACTCAATCCCGGGGCGGGAGGCTTCCTCCTACGAGCAGTACTTC	CASSHSIPGREASSYEQYF
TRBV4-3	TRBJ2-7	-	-	TGCGCCAGCAGCCCCAAGGGGTGGCGGGATCTCATAATCGAGCAGTACTTC	CASSPKGWRDLIIEQYF
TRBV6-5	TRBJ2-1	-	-	TGTGCCAGCAGGTACTTCGGGGAGCAGTTCTTC	CASRYFGEQFF
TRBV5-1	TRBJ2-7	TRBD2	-	TGCGCCAGCAGCAGCGGGAGCTATTACGAGCAGTACTTC	CASSSGSYYEQYF
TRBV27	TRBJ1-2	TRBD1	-	TGTGCCAGCAGTTCGACAGGGGACTATGGCTACACCTTC	CASSSTGDYGYTF
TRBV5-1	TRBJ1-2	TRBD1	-	TGCGCCAGCAGCCTGACAGGGTCCAACTATGGCTACACCTTC	CASSLTGSNYGYTF
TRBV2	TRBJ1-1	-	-	TGTGCCAGCAGTGCAGGGGCCGGGAACACTGAAGCTTTCTTT	CASSAGAGNTEAFF
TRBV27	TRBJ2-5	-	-	TGTGCCAGCAGTTTATACAGTCAAGAGACCCAGTACTTC	CASSLYSQETQYF
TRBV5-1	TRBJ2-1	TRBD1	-	TGCGCCAGCAGCTTGGACCCGGGACAGGGTTTCGATGAGCAGTTCTTC	CASSLDPGQGFDEQFF
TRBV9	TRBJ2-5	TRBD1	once	TGTGCCAGCAGCCTTAACAGGGGACAGCAAGAGACCCAGTACTTC	CASSLNRGQQETQYF
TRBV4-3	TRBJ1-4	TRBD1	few	TGCGCCAGCAGCCAAGCGGACAGGGGTAATGAAAAACTGTTTTTT	CASSQADRGNEKLFF
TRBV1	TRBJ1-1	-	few	TGCACCAGCAGCCGTTACAAGGGGTGGACTGAAGCTTTCTTT	CTSSRYKGWTEAFF
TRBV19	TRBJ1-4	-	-	TGTGCCAGTAGTTCTGAGACGGGTGAAAAACTGTTTTTT	CASSSETGEKLFF
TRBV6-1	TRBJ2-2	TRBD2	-	TGTGCCAGCAGTGCCGGTAGCGGGAGTGCCGGGGAGCTGTTTTTT	CASSAGSGSAGELFF
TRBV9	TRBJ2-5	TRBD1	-	TGTGCCAGCAGCCCCGGGACAGCCAAGCGTGGGGAGACCCAGTACTTC	CASSPGTAKRGETQYF
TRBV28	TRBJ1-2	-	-	TGTGCCAGCAGTCCCGGGCCCGGAGGCTATGGCTACACCTTC	CASSPGPGGYGYTF
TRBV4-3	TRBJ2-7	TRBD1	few	TGCGCCAGCAGCCAAGATCCGGGACAGGGCCGTTACGAGCAGTACTTC	CASSQDPGQGRYEQYF
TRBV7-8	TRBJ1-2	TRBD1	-	TGTGCCAGCAGCTCCGCACTTACAGGGGATGGCTACACCTTC	CASSSALTGDGYTF
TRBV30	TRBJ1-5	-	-	TGTGCCTTCGGACTGATCAATCAGCCCCAGCATTTT	CAFGLINQPQHF
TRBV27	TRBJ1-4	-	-	TGTGCCAGCAGTTTATCTCGGTTTGAAGAAAAACTGTTTTTT	CASSLSRFEEKLFF
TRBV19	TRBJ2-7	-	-	TGTGCCAGTAGTATCGTTGCAGGGGACCTCTACGAGCAGTACTTC	CASSIVAGDLYEQYF
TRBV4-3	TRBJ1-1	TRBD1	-	TGCGCCAGCAGCCAAGATCCGGGACAGGGAAACACTGAAGCTTTCTTT	CASSQDPGQGNTEAFF
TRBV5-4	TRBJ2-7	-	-	TGTGCCAGCAGCCCCGGGACAATTAGCTCCTACGAGCAGTACTTC	CASSPGTISSYEQYF
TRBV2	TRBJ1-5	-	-	TGTGCCAGCAGTCCCTGGGGAGGTGTACAGCCCCAGCATTTT	CASSPWGGVQPQHF
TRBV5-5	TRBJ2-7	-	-	TGTGCCAGCAGCCCAACAGGGAGCGAGCAGTACTTC	CASSPTGSEQYF
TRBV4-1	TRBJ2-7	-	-	TGCGCCAGCAGCCAAGTCCTCTCGGACTACGGGGAGCAGTACTTC	CASSQVLSDYGEQYF
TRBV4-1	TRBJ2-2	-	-	TGCGCCAGCAGCCAACCTACCGAAAGCTTCGGGGAGCTGTTTTTT	CASSQPTESFGELFF
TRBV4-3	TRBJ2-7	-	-	TGCGCCAGCAGCCAATCACTTTACGGGGACTACGAGCAGTACTTC	CASSQSLYGDYEQYF
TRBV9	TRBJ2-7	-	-	TGTGCCAGCAGCGTTACGGGGGACCCTAACGCGCAGTACTTC	CASSVTGDPNAQYF
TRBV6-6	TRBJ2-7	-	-	TGTGCCAGCAGTTACTCGGGGGCCGGCTACGAGCAGTACTTC	CASSYSGAGYEQYF
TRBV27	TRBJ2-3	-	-	TGTGCCAGCAGTCCCCTTCGGACAGTCCCATCTACAGATACGCAGTATTTT	CASSPLRTVPSTDTQYF
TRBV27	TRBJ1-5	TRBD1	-	TGTGCCAGCAGTTTATCCGACAGGGCCGCCGTGGGGCCCCAGCATTTT	CASSLSDRAAVGPQHF
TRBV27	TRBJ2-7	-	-	TGTGCCAGCAGTTATAGCGGATCCTCCTACGAGCAGTACTTC	CASSYSGSSYEQYF
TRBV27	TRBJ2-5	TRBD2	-	TGTGCCAGCAGTTTATCGGCGGGAGCCCAAGAGACCCAGTACTTC	CASSLSAGAQETQYF
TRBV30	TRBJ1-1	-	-	TGTGCCTGGACCTACGGGGTATTGAACACTGAAGCTTTCTTT	CAWTYGVLNTEAFF
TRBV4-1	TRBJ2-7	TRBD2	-	TGCGCCAGCAGCCAAACCACTAGCGGGATAGACGAGCAGTACTTC	CASSQTTSGIDEQYF
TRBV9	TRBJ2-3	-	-	TGTGCCAGCAGCGTGACAGGAGGCAGCATTGGTTTCACAGATACGCAGTATTTT	CASSVTGGSIGFTDTQYF